The 8 T cell receptor beta chains below were found in one sample sequenced in a study of T cells in Graves' hyperthyroidism and ophthalmopathy. It was RNA transcripts that yielded the amplified TCR beta CDR3 regions. Primed by the HTBI set, a first-round RT-PCR was run on the TCR CDR3. TCRdb independently ran MiXCR on the multiplex PCR reads; one entry per CDR3 protein. The data show some 440,000 distinct CDR3 sequences, with more than 15% seen just once and roughly 15% held by the top ten. Sequenced input: blood. These receptors were taken from a woman aged 18 to 35 with Graves' hyperthyroidism.

This clonotype was detected ten times or more. This sequence joins TRBV12-3 or TRBV12-4 and TRBJ1-1; tentative D call: TRBD1 (5 bases). The CDR3 loop spans 15 amino acids. Trimming removed 7 bases from V and 3 bases from J, with 18 bases in between. CDR3 loop: CASTVSPGRDTEAFF. Here the CDR3 DNA reads TGTGCCAGCACTGTTTCCCCAGGGAGGGACACTGAAGCTTTCTTT.

This chain joins TRBV13 and TRBJ2-5, with unresolved D. Germline assignment: CDR1 PRHDT and CDR2 FYEKMQ (reference sequence). Trimming took 5 bases from V and 4 from J, leaving 8 bases between them. The CDR3 totals 12 residues. The CDR3 here is CASSHPGETQYF. The CDR3 bases are TGTGCCAGCAGCCACCCGGGAGAGACCCAGTACTTC.

The V gene is TRBV5-1, the J gene TRBJ2-3; 8 bases fit TRBD2. Trimming took 1 base from V and 6 from J; bases not matched to a gene: 7. This CDR3 comprises 15 residues. CDR1 SGHRS and CDR2 YFSETQ come from the germline V gene. The CDR3 DNA is TGCGCCAGCAGCTTGAACGGGGGGGCCAGGGATACGCAGTATTTT. Translated: CASSLNGGARDTQYF.

This clonotype was picked up a small number of times. The CDR3 spells CAVPGKNTGELFF. The CDR3 DNA sequence: TGTGCCGTGCCTGGGAAGAACACCGGGGAGCTGTTTTTT. This chain uses TRBV28 with TRBJ2-2; unclear D gene. This CDR3 comprises 13 residues. Trimming took 11 bases from V and 1 from J, leaving 11 bases between them. Germline CDR1 is MDHEN and CDR2 is SYDVKM.

This clonotype was seen repeatedly, ten times or more. This rearrangement joins TRBV11-2 to TRBJ1-5; the match to TRBD1 covers 8 bases. CDR1 and CDR2 (germline): SGHAT, FQNNGV. The CDR3 length is 15 residues. Trimming took 5 bases from V and 2 from J; bases not matched to a gene: 5. CDR3 coding DNA: TGTGCCAGCAGCAACGACAGGGGTGGCAATCAGCCCCAGCATTTT. It is translated as CASSNDRGGNQPQHF.

This clonotype was detected a few times. The gene calls are TRBV5-1 and TRBJ2-2; the D gene is possibly TRBD2 (5 bases). Trimming took 5 bases from V and 5 from J, leaving 10 bases between them. The CDR3 length is 13 residues. Germline V CDR1 and CDR2: SGHRS, YFSETQ. CDR3 amino acids: CASSGQRTGELFF. CDR3 nucleotide sequence: TGCGCCAGCAGTGGCCAGCGGACCGGGGAGCTGTTTTTT.

This clonotype has ten or more counts. The chain employs TRBV5-1 and TRBJ2-7; 8 nucleotides match TRBD1. Trimming took 4 bases from V and 5 from J; bases not matched to a gene: 8. The germline gives CDR1 SGHRS, CDR2 YFSETQ. The CDR3 length is 14 residues. DNA of the CDR3: TGCGCCAGCAGCAGTCGGACAGGGAACGACGAGCAGTACTTC. Translating it yields CASSSRTGNDEQYF.

This clonotype was found a few times. The chain links TRBV4-2 to TRBJ2-5; TRBD2 might be the D (6 bases). Germline CDR1 reads LGHNA; CDR2 reads YNFKEQ. The CDR3 has 15 residues. With 0 bases removed from V and 4 bases from J, the gap between germline ends came to 12 bases. CDR3 nucleotides: TGTGCCAGCAGCCAAGAACTAGCTCAGGGAGAGACCCAGTACTTC. Amino acid sequence: CASSQELAQGETQYF.